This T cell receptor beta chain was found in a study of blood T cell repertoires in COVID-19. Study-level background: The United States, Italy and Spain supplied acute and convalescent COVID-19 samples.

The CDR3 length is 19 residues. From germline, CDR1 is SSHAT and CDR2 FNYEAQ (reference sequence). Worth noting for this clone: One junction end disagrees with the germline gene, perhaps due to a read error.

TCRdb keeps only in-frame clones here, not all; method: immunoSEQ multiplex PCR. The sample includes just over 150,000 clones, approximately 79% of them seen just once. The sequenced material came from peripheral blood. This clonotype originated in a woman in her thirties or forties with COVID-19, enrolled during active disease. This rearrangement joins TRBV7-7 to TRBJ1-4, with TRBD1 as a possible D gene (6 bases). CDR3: CASSPSLRAQGQPNEKLFF. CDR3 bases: TGTGCTAGCAGCCCGAGCTTACGTGCCCAAGGACAGCCGAATGAAAAACTGTTTTTT.